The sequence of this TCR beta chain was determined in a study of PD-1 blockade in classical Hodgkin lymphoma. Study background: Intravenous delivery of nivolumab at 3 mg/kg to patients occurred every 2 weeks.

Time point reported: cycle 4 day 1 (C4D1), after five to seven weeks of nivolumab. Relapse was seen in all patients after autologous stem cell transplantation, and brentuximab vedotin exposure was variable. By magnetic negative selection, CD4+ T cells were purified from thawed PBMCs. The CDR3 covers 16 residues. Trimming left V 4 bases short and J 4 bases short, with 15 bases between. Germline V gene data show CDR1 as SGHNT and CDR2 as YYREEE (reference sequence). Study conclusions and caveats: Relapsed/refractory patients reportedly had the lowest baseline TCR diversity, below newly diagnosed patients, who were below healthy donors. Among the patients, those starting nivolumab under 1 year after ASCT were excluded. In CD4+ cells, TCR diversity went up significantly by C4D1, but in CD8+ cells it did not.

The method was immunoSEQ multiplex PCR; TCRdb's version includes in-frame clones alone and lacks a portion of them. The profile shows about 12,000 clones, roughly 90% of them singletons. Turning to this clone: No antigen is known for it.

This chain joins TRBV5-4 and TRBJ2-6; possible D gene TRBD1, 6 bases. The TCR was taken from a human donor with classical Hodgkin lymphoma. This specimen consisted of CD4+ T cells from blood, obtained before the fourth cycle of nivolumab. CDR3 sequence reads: CASSPVGAGGANVLTF. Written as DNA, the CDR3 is TGTGCCAGCAGCCCCGTGGGGGCAGGAGGGGCCAACGTCCTGACTTTC.